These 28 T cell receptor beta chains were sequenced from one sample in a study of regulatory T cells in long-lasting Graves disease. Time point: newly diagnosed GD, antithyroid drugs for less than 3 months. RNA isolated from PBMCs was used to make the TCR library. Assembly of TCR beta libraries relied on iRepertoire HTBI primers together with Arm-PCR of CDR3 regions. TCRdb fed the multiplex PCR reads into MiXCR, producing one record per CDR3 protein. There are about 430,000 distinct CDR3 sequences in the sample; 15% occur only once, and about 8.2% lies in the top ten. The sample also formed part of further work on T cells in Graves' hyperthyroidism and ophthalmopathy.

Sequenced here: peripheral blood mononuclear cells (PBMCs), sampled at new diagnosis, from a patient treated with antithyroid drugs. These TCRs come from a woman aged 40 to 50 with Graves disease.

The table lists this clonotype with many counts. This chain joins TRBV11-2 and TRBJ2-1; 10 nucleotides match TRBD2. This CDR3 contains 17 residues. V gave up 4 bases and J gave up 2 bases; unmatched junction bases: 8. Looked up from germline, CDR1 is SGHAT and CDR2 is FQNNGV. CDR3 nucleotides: TGTGCCAGCAGCTCCGCCCCGACTAGCGGGCCCTACAATGAGCAGTTCTTC. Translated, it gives CASSSAPTSGPYNEQFF.

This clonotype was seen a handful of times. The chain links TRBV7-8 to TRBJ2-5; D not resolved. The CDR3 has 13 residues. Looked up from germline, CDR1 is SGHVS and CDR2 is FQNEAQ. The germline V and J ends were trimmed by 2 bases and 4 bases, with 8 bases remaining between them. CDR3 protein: CASSLIAGETQYF. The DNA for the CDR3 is TGTGCCAGCAGCTTAATCGCAGGAGAGACCCAGTACTTC.

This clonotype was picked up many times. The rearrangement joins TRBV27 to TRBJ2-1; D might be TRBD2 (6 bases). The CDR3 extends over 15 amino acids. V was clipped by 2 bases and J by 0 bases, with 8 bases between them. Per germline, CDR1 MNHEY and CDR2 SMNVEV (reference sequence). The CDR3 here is CASSLDGGSYNEQFF. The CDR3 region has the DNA TGTGCCAGCAGTTTAGACGGGGGCTCCTACAATGAGCAGTTCTTC.

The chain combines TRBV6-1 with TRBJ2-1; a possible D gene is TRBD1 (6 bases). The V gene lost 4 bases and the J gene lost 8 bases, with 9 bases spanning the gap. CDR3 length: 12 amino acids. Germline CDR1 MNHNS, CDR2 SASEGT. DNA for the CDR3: TGTGCCAGCAGTGTCAGGGGAGATGAGCAGTTCTTC. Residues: CASSVRGDEQFF.

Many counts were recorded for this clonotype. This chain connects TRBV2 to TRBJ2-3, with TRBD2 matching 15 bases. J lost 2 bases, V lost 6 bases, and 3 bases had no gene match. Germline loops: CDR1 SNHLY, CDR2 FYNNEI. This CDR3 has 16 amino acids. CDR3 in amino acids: CASRGLAGGITDTQYF. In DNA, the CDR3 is TGTGCCAGCAGGGGACTAGCGGGAGGAATCACAGATACGCAGTATTTT.

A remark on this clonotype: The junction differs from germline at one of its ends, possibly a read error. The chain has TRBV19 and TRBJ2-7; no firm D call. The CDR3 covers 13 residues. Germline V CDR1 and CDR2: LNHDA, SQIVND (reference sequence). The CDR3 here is CVSSMGSTYEQYF. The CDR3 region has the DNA TGTGTCAGTAGTATGGGGTCAACCTACGAGCAGTACTTC.

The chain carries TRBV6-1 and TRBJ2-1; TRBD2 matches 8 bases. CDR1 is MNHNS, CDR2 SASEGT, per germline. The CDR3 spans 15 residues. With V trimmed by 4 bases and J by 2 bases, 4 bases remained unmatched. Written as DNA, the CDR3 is TGTGCCAGCAGTGCATTAGCGGGGCCCTACAATGAGCAGTTCTTC. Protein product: CASSALAGPYNEQFF.

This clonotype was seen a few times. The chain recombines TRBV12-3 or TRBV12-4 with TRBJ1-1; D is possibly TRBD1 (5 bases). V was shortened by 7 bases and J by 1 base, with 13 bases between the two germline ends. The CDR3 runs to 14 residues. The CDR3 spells CASTNAQGNTEAFF. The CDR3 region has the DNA TGTGCCAGCACAAACGCTCAGGGGAACACTGAAGCTTTCTTT.

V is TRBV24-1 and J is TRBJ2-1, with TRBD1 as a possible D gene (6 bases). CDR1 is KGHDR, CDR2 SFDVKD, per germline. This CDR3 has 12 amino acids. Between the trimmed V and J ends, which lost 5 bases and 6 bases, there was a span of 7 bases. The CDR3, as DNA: TGTGCCACCAGTGGAGGGGGCAATGAGCAGTTCTTC. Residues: CATSGGGNEQFF.

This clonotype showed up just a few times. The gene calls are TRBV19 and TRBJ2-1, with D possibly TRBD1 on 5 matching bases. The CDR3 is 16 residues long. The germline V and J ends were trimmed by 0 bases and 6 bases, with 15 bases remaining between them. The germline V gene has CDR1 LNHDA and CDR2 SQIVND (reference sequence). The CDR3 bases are TGTGCCAGTAGTATAGAGGCAGGGTATGGGGTCAATGAGCAGTTCTTC. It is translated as CASSIEAGYGVNEQFF.

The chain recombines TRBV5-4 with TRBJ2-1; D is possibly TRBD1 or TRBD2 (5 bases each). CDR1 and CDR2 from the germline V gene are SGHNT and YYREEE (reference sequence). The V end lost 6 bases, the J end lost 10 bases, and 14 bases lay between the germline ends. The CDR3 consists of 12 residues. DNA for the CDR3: TGTGCCAGCACTATGGTGGGGGTGGAGCAGTTCTTC. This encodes CASTMVGVEQFF.

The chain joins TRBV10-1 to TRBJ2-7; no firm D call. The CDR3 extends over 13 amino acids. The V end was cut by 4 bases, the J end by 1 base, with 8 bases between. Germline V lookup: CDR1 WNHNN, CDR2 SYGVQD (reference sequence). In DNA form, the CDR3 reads TGCGCCAGCAGTGCAGGTGTGTCCTACGAGCAGTACTTC. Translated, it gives CASSAGVSYEQYF.

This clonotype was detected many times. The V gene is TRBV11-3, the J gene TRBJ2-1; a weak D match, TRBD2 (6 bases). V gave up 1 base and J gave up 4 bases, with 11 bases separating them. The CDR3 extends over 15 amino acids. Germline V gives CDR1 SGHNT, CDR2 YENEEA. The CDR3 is CASSLVVSGYNEQFF. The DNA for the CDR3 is TGTGCCAGCAGCTTAGTAGTTAGCGGATACAATGAGCAGTTCTTC.

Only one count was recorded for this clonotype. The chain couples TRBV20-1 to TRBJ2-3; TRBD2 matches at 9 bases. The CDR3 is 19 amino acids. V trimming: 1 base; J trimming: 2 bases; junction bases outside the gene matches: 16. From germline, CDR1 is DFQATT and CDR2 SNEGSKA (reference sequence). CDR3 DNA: TGCAGTGCTAGAGGGAGGCCACAACCGGGACTAGCCCTCACAGATACGCAGTATTTT. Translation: CSARGRPQPGLALTDTQYF.

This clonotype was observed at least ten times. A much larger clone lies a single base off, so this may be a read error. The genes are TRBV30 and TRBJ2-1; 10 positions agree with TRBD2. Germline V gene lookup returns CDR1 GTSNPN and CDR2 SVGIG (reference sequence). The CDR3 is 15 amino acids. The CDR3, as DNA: TGTGCCTGGAGTGGAGGTCTAGCGGGAGCAGTTGAGCAGCTCTTC. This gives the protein CAWSGGLAGAVEQLF.

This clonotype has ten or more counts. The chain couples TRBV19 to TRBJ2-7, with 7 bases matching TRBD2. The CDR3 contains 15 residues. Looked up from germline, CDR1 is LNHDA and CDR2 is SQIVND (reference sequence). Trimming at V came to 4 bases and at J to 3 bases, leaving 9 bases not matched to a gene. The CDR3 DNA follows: TGTGCCAGTAGTAAGGGCGGGAGTACCTACTACGAGCAGTACTTC. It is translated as CASSKGGSTYYEQYF.

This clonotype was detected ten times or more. Here the CDR3 reads CASSPRAGDEQFF. Here the CDR3 DNA reads TGTGCCAGCAGCCCAAGGGCGGGGGATGAGCAGTTCTTC. The chain links TRBV13 to TRBJ2-1; 7 bases are shared with TRBD2. The germline V gene encodes CDR1 PRHDT and CDR2 FYEKMQ (reference sequence). J was trimmed by 8 bases and V by 5 bases; bases with no gene match: 6. This CDR3 has 13 amino acids.

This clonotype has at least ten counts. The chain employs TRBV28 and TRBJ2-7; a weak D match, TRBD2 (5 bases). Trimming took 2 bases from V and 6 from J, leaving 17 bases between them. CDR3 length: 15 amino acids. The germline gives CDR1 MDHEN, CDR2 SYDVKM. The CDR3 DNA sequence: TGTGCCAGCAGTTTAATGGTCCTCGAGGGTATCGAGCAGTACTTC. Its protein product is CASSLMVLEGIEQYF.

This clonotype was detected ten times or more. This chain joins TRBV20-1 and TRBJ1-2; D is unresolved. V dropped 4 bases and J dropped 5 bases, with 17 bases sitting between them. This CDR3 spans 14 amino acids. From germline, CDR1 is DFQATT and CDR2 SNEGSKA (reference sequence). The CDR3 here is CSANPPGRLYGYTF. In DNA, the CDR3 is TGCAGTGCTAACCCCCCCGGGAGACTATATGGCTACACCTTC.

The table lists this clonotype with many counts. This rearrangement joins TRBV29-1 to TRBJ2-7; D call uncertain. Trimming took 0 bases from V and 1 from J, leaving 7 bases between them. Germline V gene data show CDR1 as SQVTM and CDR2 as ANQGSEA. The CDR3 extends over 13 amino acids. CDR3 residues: CSVEDSTSYEQYF. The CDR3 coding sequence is TGCAGCGTTGAAGATTCGACTTCCTACGAGCAGTACTTC.

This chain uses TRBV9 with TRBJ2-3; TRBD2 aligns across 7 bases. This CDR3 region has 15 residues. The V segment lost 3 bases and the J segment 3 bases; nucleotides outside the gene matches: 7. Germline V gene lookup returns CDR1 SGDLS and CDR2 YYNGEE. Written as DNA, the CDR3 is TGTGCCAGCAGCGCCGCCGCGGGAGTGACAGATACGCAGTATTTT. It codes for CASSAAAGVTDTQYF.

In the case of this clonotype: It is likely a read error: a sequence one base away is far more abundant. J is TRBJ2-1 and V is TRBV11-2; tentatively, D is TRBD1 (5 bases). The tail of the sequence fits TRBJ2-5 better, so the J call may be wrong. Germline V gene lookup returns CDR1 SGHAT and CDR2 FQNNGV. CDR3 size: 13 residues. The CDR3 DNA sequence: TGTGCCAGCAGCTCGTGGGGCGCGGAGACCCAGTACTTC. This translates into CASSSWGAETQYF.

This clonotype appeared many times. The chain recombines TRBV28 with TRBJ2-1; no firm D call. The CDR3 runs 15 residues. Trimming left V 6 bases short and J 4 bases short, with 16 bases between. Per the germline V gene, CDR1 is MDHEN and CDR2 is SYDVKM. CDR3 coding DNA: TGTGCCAGCAGCCCCCCTACACCTATATACAATGAGCAGTTCTTC. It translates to CASSPPTPIYNEQFF.

The CDR3 bases are TGTGCCTGGGCGGCGGGGGTGCACAATGAGCAGTTCTTC. Translating it yields CAWAAGVHNEQFF. The chain has TRBV30 and TRBJ2-1; 7 bases map to TRBD2. Germline CDR1 GTSNPN, CDR2 SVGIG (reference sequence). V lost 5 bases and J lost 5; bases outside the gene matches: 6. This CDR3 is 13 amino acids long.

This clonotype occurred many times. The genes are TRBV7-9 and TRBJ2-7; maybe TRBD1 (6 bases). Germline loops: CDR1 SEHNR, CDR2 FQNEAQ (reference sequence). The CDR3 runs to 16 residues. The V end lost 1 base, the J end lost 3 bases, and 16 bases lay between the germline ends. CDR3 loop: CASSLVYREYDYEQYF. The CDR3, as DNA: TGTGCCAGCAGCTTAGTCTACAGGGAATATGACTACGAGCAGTACTTC. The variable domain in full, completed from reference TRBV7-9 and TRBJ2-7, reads DTGVSQNPRHKITKRGQNVTFRCDPISEHNRLYWYRQTLGQGPEFLTYFQNEAQLEKSRLLSDRFSAERPKGSFSTLEIQRTEQGDSAMYLCASSLVYREYDYEQYFGPGTRLTVT.

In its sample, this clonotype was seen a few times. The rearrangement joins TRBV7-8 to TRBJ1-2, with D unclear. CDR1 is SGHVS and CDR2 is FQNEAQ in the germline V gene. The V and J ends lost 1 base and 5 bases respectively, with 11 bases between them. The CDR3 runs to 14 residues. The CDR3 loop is CASSLGEQQYGYTF. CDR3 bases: TGTGCCAGCAGCTTAGGTGAACAGCAGTATGGCTACACCTTC. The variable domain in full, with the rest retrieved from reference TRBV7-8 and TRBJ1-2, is GAGVSQSPRYKVAKRGQDVALRCDPISGHVSLFWYQQALGQGPEFLTYFQNEAQLDKSGLPSDRFFAERPEGSVSTLKIQRTQQEDSAVYLCASSLGEQQYGYTFGSGTRLTVV.

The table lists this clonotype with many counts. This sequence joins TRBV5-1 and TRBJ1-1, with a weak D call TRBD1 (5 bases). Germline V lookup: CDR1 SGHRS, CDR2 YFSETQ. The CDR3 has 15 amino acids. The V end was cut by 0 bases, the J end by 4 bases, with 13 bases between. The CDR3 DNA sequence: TGCGCCAGCAGCTTGGGGACATTTGGGAGCACTGAAGCTTTCTTT. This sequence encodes CASSLGTFGSTEAFF.

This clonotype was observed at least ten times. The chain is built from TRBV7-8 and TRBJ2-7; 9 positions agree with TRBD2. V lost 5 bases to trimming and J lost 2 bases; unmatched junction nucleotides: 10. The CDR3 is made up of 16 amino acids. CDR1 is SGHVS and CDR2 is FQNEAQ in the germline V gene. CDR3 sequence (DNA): TGTGCCAGCAGCCCATCTATACTAGCGGGTACCTACGAGCAGTACTTC. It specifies CASSPSILAGTYEQYF.